The 20 T cell receptor beta chains presented below share a single source sample, sequenced in a study of T cells in narcolepsy. The table came from immunoSEQ multiplex PCR; TCRdb's copy has only in-frame clones and leaves some out. The sample shows more than 30,000 clones, around 80% of them seen only once. Sequencing used CD45RA- memory CD4+ T cells from PBMCs. These receptors came from a human donor with narcolepsy.

This chain connects TRBV7-2 to TRBJ2-7; TRBD1 might be the D (7 bases). Per the germline V gene, CDR1 is SGHTA and CDR2 is FQGNSA. V lost 2 bases, J lost 12 bases, and 17 bases lay in between. The CDR3 is made up of 13 amino acids. CDR3: CASSLNSGGLAYV. In DNA, the CDR3 is TGTGCCAGCAGCTTAAACTCAGGGGGGTTGGCGTACGTC.

This clone appeared once. The rearrangement uses TRBV25-1 and TRBJ1-1, with D perhaps matching TRBD1 (6 bases). V was cut by 1 base and J by 11 bases, with 20 bases left in between. Germline V lookup: CDR1 MGHDK, CDR2 SYGVNS. The CDR3 length is 15 residues. CDR3 sequence reads: CASSEWGAAGDLAFF. The CDR3 region has the DNA TGTGCCAGCAGTGAATGGGGGGCGGCAGGGGATTTGGCTTTCTTT. The variable domain in full, with the rest retrieved from reference TRBV25-1 and TRBJ1-1, is EADIYQTPRYLVIGTGKKITLECSQTMGHDKMYWYQQDPGMELHLIHYSYGVNSTEKGDLSSESTVSRIRTEHFPLTLESARPSHTSQYLCASSEWGAAGDLAFFGQGTRLTVV.

This chain uses TRBV4-2 with TRBJ2-3; 12 positions match TRBD2. CDR3 length: 16 residues. Germline CDR1 is LGHNA and CDR2 is YNFKEQ. V lost 0 bases, J lost 6 bases, and 4 bases stayed unmatched. The CDR3 bases are TGTGCCAGCAGCCAAGAAGAACTAGCGGGGGGTGATACGCAGTATTTT. Amino acid sequence: CASSQEELAGGDTQYF.

The chain is built from TRBV19 and TRBJ2-1; D perhaps matches TRBD1 (6 bases). Germline CDR1 is LNHDA and CDR2 is SQIVND (reference sequence). Trimming took 10 bases from V and 10 from J, leaving 23 bases between them. This CDR3 is 14 amino acids long. The CDR3 spells CAIDSRESGDEQFF. CDR3 nucleotide sequence: TGTGCCATCGACAGCCGCGAATCAGGGGACGAGCAGTTCTTC.

This clone has only a few counts. V and J are TRBV4-2 and TRBJ2-1; TRBD2 agrees at 11 bases. V trimming: 4 bases; J trimming: 3 bases; junction bases outside the gene matches: 2. The germline gives CDR1 LGHNA, CDR2 YNFKEQ. This CDR3 has 15 amino acids. CDR3 region: CASSRGTSGYNEQFF. DNA for the CDR3: TGTGCCAGCAGCCGGGGGACTAGCGGCTACAATGAGCAGTTCTTC.

V gene TRBV4-2 combines with J gene TRBJ2-3; D gene ambiguous. Germline V gene lookup returns CDR1 LGHNA and CDR2 YNFKEQ. This CDR3 has 18 residues. The ends were cut back, 0 bases at V and 0 bases at J, with 16 bases in the middle. CDR3 protein: CASSQDKGPGASTDTQYF. The CDR3 coding sequence is TGTGCCAGCAGCCAAGATAAGGGCCCAGGAGCTAGCACAGATACGCAGTATTTT.

The chain has TRBV11-2 and TRBJ1-1; 9 bases align to TRBD1. Looked up from germline, CDR1 is SGHAT and CDR2 is FQNNGV. V trimming: 3 bases; J trimming: 6 bases; junction bases outside the gene matches: 5. The CDR3 extends over 14 amino acids. The CDR3 reads CASSLQRTGAEAFF. CDR3 in DNA: TGTGCCAGCAGCTTGCAGCGGACAGGGGCTGAAGCTTTCTTT.

This clone was detected a few times. The chain combines TRBV7-2 with TRBJ1-4, with TRBD1 matching over 8 bases. Germline values: CDR1 SGHTA, CDR2 FQGNSA. V trimming: 5 bases; J trimming: 6 bases; junction bases outside the gene matches: 5. This CDR3 region has 14 residues. Written as DNA, the CDR3 is TGTGCCAGCAGCCAGGACAGGGCGGATGAAAAACTGTTTTTT. It yields the protein CASSQDRADEKLFF.

V is TRBV5-4 and J is TRBJ2-1, with 7 bases fitting TRBD2. CDR3 length equals 15 residues. Germline assignment: CDR1 SGHNT and CDR2 YYREEE (reference sequence). J gave up 3 bases and V 1 base, and 4 bases lay outside the gene matches. The CDR3 reads CASSLRLAFYNEQFF. For the CDR3, the DNA is TGTGCCAGCAGCTTGCGACTAGCATTCTACAATGAGCAGTTCTTC.

The genes are TRBV6-6 and TRBJ1-6, with 7 bases lining up with TRBD1. Germline assignment: CDR1 MNHNY and CDR2 SVGAGI (reference sequence). This CDR3 comprises 14 residues. After removal of 5 bases from V and 10 bases from J, the junction contained 8 bases not matched to a gene. The CDR3 nucleotides read TGTGCCAGCAGTCTGGAGGGGGCTAGGTCACCCCTCCACTTT. It codes for CASSLEGARSPLHF.

This clone showed up just once. The chain combines TRBV5-1 with TRBJ2-1; perhaps TRBD2 as D (5 bases). V lost 1 base to trimming and J lost 0 bases, with 8 bases between them. The CDR3 is 15 amino acids. The germline V gene encodes CDR1 SGHRS and CDR2 YFSETQ. The CDR3 loop is CASSLTGSSYNEQFF. CDR3 nucleotide sequence: TGCGCCAGCAGCTTGACGGGGAGCTCCTACAATGAGCAGTTCTTC.

The V and J genes are TRBV5-8 and TRBJ2-5; D gene uncertain. Trimming removed 4 bases from V and 7 bases from J, with 11 bases in between. This CDR3 spans 12 amino acids. The germline V gene has CDR1 SGHTS and CDR2 YDEGEE. The CDR3 DNA reads as TGTGCCAGCAGCGCAACCATGGGGACCCAGTACTTC. Encoded protein: CASSATMGTQYF.

This rearrangement joins TRBV2 to TRBJ1-4; D is ambiguous. V lost 7 bases and J 0 bases, leaving 9 bases between the germline ends. Germline CDR1 is SNHLY and CDR2 is FYNNEI. This CDR3 is 14 amino acids long. The CDR3 DNA sequence: TGTGCCAGCAATGGACGTGCAACTAATGAAAAACTGTTTTTT. Its protein is CASNGRATNEKLFF.

V gene TRBV10-3 combines with J gene TRBJ2-5; 7 bases match TRBD1. The junction had 4 bases not matched to a gene; V was cut back by 10 bases and J by 5 bases. There are 11 residues in the CDR3. The germline V gene has CDR1 ENHRY and CDR2 SYGVKD. Here the CDR3 DNA reads TGTGCCACTGCCAGGGGGGAGACCCAGTACTTC. This sequence encodes CATARGETQYF.

The sample holds a few counts of this clone. The V call is TRBV27, the J call TRBJ1-1, with 7 nucleotides matching TRBD1. The CDR3 length is 14 residues. The V and J ends lost 5 bases and 6 bases, in that order; junction bases with no gene match: 9. Germline V gene data show CDR1 as MNHEY and CDR2 as SMNVEV (reference sequence). CDR3 in amino acids: CASSLGGLSSEAFF. CDR3 DNA sequence: TGTGCCAGCAGTCTAGGGGGCTTGTCGTCTGAAGCTTTCTTT.

There are a few counts of this clone. The rearrangement links TRBV19 to TRBJ2-1; D perhaps matches TRBD1 (5 bases). CDR1 is LNHDA, CDR2 SQIVND, per germline (reference sequence). Trimming removed 2 bases at V and 8 bases at J, with 7 bases between. The CDR3 runs to 12 residues. The CDR3 here is CASSIPRDEQFF. The CDR3 DNA follows: TGTGCCAGTAGTATACCCAGGGATGAGCAGTTCTTC.

The chain is built from TRBV29-1 and TRBJ2-2; D possibly matches TRBD1 or TRBD2 (6 bases each). From germline, CDR1 is SQVTM and CDR2 ANQGSEA. The V and J ends lost 6 bases and 0 bases respectively, with 14 bases between them. The CDR3 runs to 15 residues. This CDR3 is CSVAGGSTNTGELFF. CDR3 in DNA: TGCAGCGTGGCCGGGGGCTCTACGAACACCGGGGAGCTGTTTTTT.

The rearrangement joins TRBV6-1 to TRBJ2-1, with TRBD1 identical over 7 bases. The germline V gene has CDR1 MNHNS and CDR2 SASEGT. V was pared by 8 bases and J by 7 bases, with 14 bases of the junction left unmatched. This CDR3 has 15 residues. The CDR3 bases are TGTGCCAGCTGGACAGGATCTACCTTTACAAATGAGCAGTTCTTC. This gives the protein CASWTGSTFTNEQFF.

The chain links TRBV28 to TRBJ2-1; no clear D. Deletions cut 8 bases from V and 11 bases from J, with 16 bases between. The CDR3 covers 12 residues. Per the germline V gene, CDR1 is MDHEN and CDR2 is SYDVKM. The CDR3 region has the DNA TGTGCCAGCTCGACGCCGGCTGGACAGCAGTTCTTC. It codes for CASSTPAGQQFF.

CDR3 protein: CASSLNKGSPEAFF. The DNA for the CDR3 is TGTGCCAGCAGCTTAAATAAGGGGTCGCCTGAAGCTTTCTTT. This chain uses TRBV7-3 with TRBJ1-1; D may be TRBD1 (5 bases). The CDR3 runs 14 residues. Trimming stripped 1 base from V and 6 bases from J, with 12 bases between. Germline values: CDR1 SGHTA, CDR2 FQGTGA.